The clone carrying this T cell receptor beta chain has just a few counts. Library preparation (for TCRbeta) was performed with unique molecular identifiers. TCRdb recomputed calls from the PCR reads with MiXCR, one row per CDR3 protein. Here the sample spans roughly 190,000 distinct CDR3 sequences, approximately 14% being singletons. CDR1 is SGHRS and CDR2 is YFSETQ in the germline V gene. The CDR3 contains 13 residues. Trimming removed 6 bases from V and 2 bases from J, with 10 bases in between. The data were taken from a study of T-cell reconstitution after alpha-beta-depleted transplantation in children.

This sequence joins TRBV5-1 and TRBJ2-3; weak D call: TRBD1 (5 bases). Sequencing used PBMCs from the stem cell graft donor, obtained from the stem cell graft. This TCR came from a human donor who donated a stem cell graft to a child with acute lymphoblastic leukemia. The CDR3 coding sequence is TGCGCCAGCAAATGGGGCACCACAGATACGCAGTATTTT. It codes for CASKWGTTDTQYF.